This TCR beta chain appears in the sequencing data of a study of cytomegalovirus exposure and HLA in healthy donors. Study-wide results and caveats: Information on immune exposure was restricted to one variable (CMV serostatus). Some V segments (TRBV6-2 and TRBV6-3 among them) were excluded as indistinguishable. Analysis performed later found 16,951 TCR beta sequences associated with HLA alleles at 0.05 false discovery rate. Researchers reportedly found TCR beta sequences accurately predicted most subjects' HLA-A and HLA-B alleles.

60 Vbeta and 13 Jbeta primers were used in PCR. Sequencing was performed with immunoSEQ multiplex PCR; in TCRdb, only in-frame clones are kept and a portion is missing. The table shows some 140,000 clones, with roughly 8.8% occurring only once. The CDR3 loop spans 14 amino acids. Germline V gives CDR1 SQVTM, CDR2 ANQGSEA. The V gene end was trimmed by 7 bases and the J gene end by 5 bases; junction bases not matched to a gene: 13. Note on this clone: Its matching antigen is unknown.

The receptor was isolated from a middle-aged woman in good health and CMV-seropositive. This chain links TRBV29-1 with TRBJ1-1; 7 bases match TRBD1. The sequenced sample was PBMCs. In nucleotides, the CDR3 is TGCAGCGCCGAAACACAGGGGAGGACAACTGAAGCTTTCTTT. Protein sequence: CSAETQGRTTEAFF. Drawing the rest from reference TRBV29-1 and TRBJ1-1, the complete variable domain is SAVISQKPSRDICQRGTSLTIQCQVDSQVTMMFWYRQQPGQSLTLIATANQGSEATYESGFVIDKFPISRPNLTFSTLTVSNMSPEDSSIYLCSAETQGRTTEAFFGQGTRLTVV.